This TCR beta chain was obtained from a study of early T cells in non-severe SARS-CoV-2 infection. One entry per CDR3 protein results from TCRdb running MiXCR on the 5' RACE reads. Of fewer than 80,000 distinct CDR3 sequences listed, about 13% are singletons. The sequencing input was whole blood. The sequence was collected from an adult who was a healthcare worker with PCR-confirmed SARS-CoV-2 infection or an uninfected control (not recorded which).

CDR3 in DNA: TGCAGTGCTAGCGGGGTTAGCTCCTACGAGCAGTACTTC. This gives the protein CSASGVSSYEQYF. The V gene is TRBV20-1, the J gene TRBJ2-7; maybe TRBD2 (5 bases). Per germline, CDR1 DFQATT and CDR2 SNEGSKA (reference sequence). The CDR3 length is 13 residues. V dropped 3 bases and J dropped 0 bases, with 9 bases sitting between them.